Sequencing of this TCR beta chain was carried out in a study of tissue T cells after allogeneic stem cell transplantation. Points from the study as a whole: Blood and spleen captured only part of the tissue TCR repertoire. TCR repertoires tracked anatomic similarity, regardless of disease or transplant status. Across patients, clones rarely overlapped, yet motif clusters were shared tissue-specifically.

Steroid-refractory graft-versus-host disease after allogeneic hematopoietic cell transplant qualified adults for prospective research-autopsy enrollment. All graft-versus-host disease patients had gastrointestinal involvement and received several lines of directed therapy. Assay used: immunoSEQ multiplex PCR; TCRdb lists only in-frame clones, some missing. The sample lists approximately 4,100 clones, 78% occurring once. This CDR3 is 14 amino acids long. Trimming cost V 5 bases and J 7 bases, with 17 bases left between them. Germline V gene lookup returns CDR1 MNHEY and CDR2 SVGAGI. Concerning this clone: Its matching antigen is unknown.

The origin of this receptor is a male patient older than 55 with steroid-refractory graft-versus-host disease after an allogeneic stem cell transplant. The T cells may come from the graft donor. The sequenced sample was esophageal tissue, obtained at autopsy. This rearrangement joins TRBV6-5 to TRBJ1-1, with a weak D call TRBD1 (6 bases). In DNA form, the CDR3 reads TGTGCCAGCAGTCGGGGAGACGGACAGCATGAAGCTTTCTTT. It specifies CASSRGDGQHEAFF.